These 15 T cell receptor beta chains came from one sample sequenced in a study of T cell changes during pregnancy in multiple sclerosis. TCRdb keeps only in-frame clones here, not all; method: immunoSEQ multiplex PCR. The table lists 55,000 to 70,000 clones, approximately 90% of them singletons. The source was peripheral blood, collected in the second trimester of pregnancy. The receptors here all came from a female donor in good health, enrolled as a control in a pregnancy study.

J is TRBJ2-7 and V is TRBV5-1; 11 bases are shared with TRBD2. With 4 bases clipped from V and 4 bases from J, the junction kept 16 bases outside the gene matches. The CDR3 covers 18 residues. CDR1 and CDR2 from the germline V gene are SGHRS and YFSETQ. The CDR3 DNA follows: TGCGCCAGCAGCGTTTCTAGCGGGGGGCAGTCCGTGCGATACGAGCAGTACTTC. This encodes CASSVSSGGQSVRYEQYF. Drawing the rest from reference TRBV5-1 and TRBJ2-7, the complete variable domain is KAGVTQTPRYLIKTRGQQVTLSCSPISGHRSVSWYQQTPGQGLQFLFEYFSETQRNKGNFPGRFSGRQFSNSRSEMNVSTLELGDSALYLCASSVSSGGQSVRYEQYFGPGTRLTVT.

This clone was observed a few times. V usage is TRBV10-3 and J usage is TRBJ1-4, with TRBD1 as a possible D gene (5 bases). V lost 5 bases and J 7 bases, leaving 14 bases between the germline ends. Per the germline V gene, CDR1 is ENHRY and CDR2 is SYGVKD. CDR3 length: 14 residues. The CDR3 protein is CAISRGGEGEKLFF. CDR3 nucleotides: TGTGCCATCAGTCGAGGAGGGGAAGGTGAAAAACTGTTTTTT.

V is TRBV29-1 and J is TRBJ2-2, with D possibly being TRBD1 (6 bases). Trimming removed 4 bases at V and 8 bases at J, with 20 bases between. This CDR3 contains 15 residues. Germline CDR1 reads SQVTM; CDR2 reads ANQGSEA. CDR3 bases: TGCAGCGTTGCGGGGCCTCAGGGGTTAGGGGGGGAGCTGTTTTTT. Translating it yields CSVAGPQGLGGELFF.

The chain links TRBV7-9 to TRBJ2-5; 8 bases match TRBD2. The CDR3 is 14 residues long. J lost 2 bases, V lost 8 bases, and 7 bases had no gene match. The V gene's germline CDR1 is SEHNR and CDR2 FQNEAQ (reference sequence). In nucleotides, the CDR3 is TGTGCCAGCGAAGGGACTAGAGGGCAAGAGACCCAGTACTTC. Translating it yields CASEGTRGQETQYF.

V is TRBV7-8 and J is TRBJ2-7, with TRBD2 matching 10 bases. J was trimmed by 2 bases and V by 2 bases; bases with no gene match: 6. The germline V gene encodes CDR1 SGHVS and CDR2 FQNEAQ. The CDR3 is made up of 16 amino acids. The CDR3 region is CASSLSASGGTYEQYF. Here the CDR3 DNA reads TGTGCCAGCAGCTTATCGGCTAGCGGGGGCACCTACGAGCAGTACTTC.

The chain joins TRBV7-9 to TRBJ2-2; 8 nucleotides match TRBD2. Losses at the gene ends were 5 bases for V and 6 bases for J; bases not matched to a gene: 8. This CDR3 has 15 residues. CDR1 and CDR2 (germline): SEHNR, FQNEAQ (reference sequence). The CDR3, as DNA: TGTGCCAGCAGCGATCCGGGAGGGCAATCCGGGGAGCTGTTTTTT. Its protein is CASSDPGGQSGELFF. The full variable domain, its missing parts supplied by reference TRBV7-9 and TRBJ2-2, is DTGVSQNPRHKITKRGQNVTFRCDPISEHNRLYWYRQTLGQGPEFLTYFQNEAQLEKSRLLSDRFSAERPKGSFSTLEIQRTEQGDSAMYLCASSDPGGQSGELFFGEGSRLTVL.

The chain employs TRBV18 and TRBJ2-2, with 7 bases lining up with TRBD2. This CDR3 is built from 15 residues. Germline trimming cut 3 bases from V and 1 base from J; bases unmatched to any gene: 2. Germline loops: CDR1 KGHSH, CDR2 LQKENI. CDR3 in amino acids: CASSPQRGNTGELFF. The CDR3 bases are TGTGCCAGCTCACCCCAGCGGGGGAACACCGGGGAGCTGTTTTTT.

V usage is TRBV18 and J usage is TRBJ1-4; the D gene is possibly TRBD1 (5 bases). Germline CDR1 and CDR2: KGHSH and LQKENI. There are 13 residues in the CDR3. Trimming cost V 4 bases and J 7 bases, with 10 bases left between them. CDR3 nucleotides: TGTGCCAGCTCACGGGACTTTGGTGAAAAACTGTTTTTT. It translates to CASSRDFGEKLFF.

A word on this clone: Other DNA sequences in the sample encode the same CDR3. This chain joins TRBV5-4 and TRBJ2-7, with 12 bases identical to TRBD2. The V and J ends lost 2 bases and 0 bases, in that order; junction bases with no gene match: 9. The CDR3 spans 18 residues. The germline V gene encodes CDR1 SGHNT and CDR2 YYREEE (reference sequence). CDR3 DNA sequence: TGTGCCAGCAGCTTCGGCCCTAGCGGGAGGGAAACCTCCTACGAGCAGTACTTC. It is translated as CASSFGPSGRETSYEQYF.

The genes are TRBV11-2 and TRBJ1-5; weak D call: TRBD1 (5 bases). Between the trimmed V and J ends, which lost 5 bases and 2 bases, there was a span of 10 bases. In germline, CDR1 is SGHAT, CDR2 FQNNGV. The CDR3 consists of 14 residues. CDR3 amino acids: CASSPSTGNQPQHF. DNA of the CDR3: TGTGCCAGCAGCCCCTCGACAGGCAATCAGCCCCAGCATTTT. Full variable domain (outside the CDR3, taken from reference TRBV11-2 and TRBJ1-5): EAGVAQSPRYKIIEKRQSVAFWCNPISGHATLYWYQQILGQGPKLLIQFQNNGVVDDSQLPKDRFSAERLKGVDSTLKIQPAKLEDSAVYLCASSPSTGNQPQHFGDGTRLSIL.

The V call is TRBV6-5, the J call TRBJ2-1; tentatively, D is TRBD1 (6 bases). CDR1 MNHEY and CDR2 SVGAGI come from the germline V gene. The CDR3 is 13 residues long. The V and J ends lost 6 bases and 5 bases respectively, with 11 bases between them. The DNA of the CDR3 is TGTGCCAGCAGACTAAGGGGGAACAATGAGCAGTTCTTC. This encodes CASRLRGNNEQFF.

The gene calls are TRBV30 and TRBJ2-7, with 10 bases that match TRBD2. In germline, CDR1 is GTSNPN, CDR2 SVGIG (reference sequence). The CDR3 runs 14 residues. J gave up 6 bases and V 3 bases, and 8 bases lay outside the gene matches. Here the CDR3 DNA reads TGTGCCTGGAGAATAGCGGGAGGTTCGACCGAGCAGTACTTC. Translation gives CAWRIAGGSTEQYF.

The chain employs TRBV27 and TRBJ1-2; TRBD1 aligns across 7 bases. Germline V lookup: CDR1 MNHEY, CDR2 SMNVEV (reference sequence). J gave up 6 bases and V 8 bases, and 12 bases lay outside the gene matches. The CDR3 covers 14 residues. CDR3 nucleotide sequence: TGTGCCAGCTCCCCCAGACAGGGCCGAGATGGCTACACCTTC. As protein: CASSPRQGRDGYTF.

This clone was picked up one time. J is TRBJ2-7 and V is TRBV4-2, with 7 nucleotides matching TRBD1. The germline V gene has CDR1 LGHNA and CDR2 YNFKEQ. CDR3 size: 16 residues. J was trimmed by 0 bases and V by 4 bases; bases with no gene match: 9. The CDR3, as DNA: TGTGCCAGCAGCCCTACCCCGGGACAGAGCTCCTACGAGCAGTACTTC. Translation gives CASSPTPGQSSYEQYF.

This clone was seen just once. V usage is TRBV5-4 and J usage is TRBJ2-5, with 13 bases lining up with TRBD2. This CDR3 comprises 17 residues. Germline CDR1 SGHNT, CDR2 YYREEE (reference sequence). The trim removed 0 bases at V and 3 bases at J, leaving 5 bases unmatched. CDR3 protein: CASSLGGGLAGEETQYF. The CDR3 DNA follows: TGTGCCAGCAGCTTGGGGGGAGGACTAGCGGGAGAAGAGACCCAGTACTTC.